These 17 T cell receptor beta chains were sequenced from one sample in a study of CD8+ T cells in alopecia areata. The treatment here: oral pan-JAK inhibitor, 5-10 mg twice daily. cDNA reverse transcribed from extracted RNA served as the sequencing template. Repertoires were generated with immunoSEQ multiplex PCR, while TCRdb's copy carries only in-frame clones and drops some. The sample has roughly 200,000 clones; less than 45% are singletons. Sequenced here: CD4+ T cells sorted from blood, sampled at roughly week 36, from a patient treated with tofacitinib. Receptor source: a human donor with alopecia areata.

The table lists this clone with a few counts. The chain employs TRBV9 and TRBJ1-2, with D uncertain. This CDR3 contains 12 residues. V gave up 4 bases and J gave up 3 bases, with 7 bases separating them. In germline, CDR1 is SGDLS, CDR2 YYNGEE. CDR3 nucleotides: TGTGCCAGCAGCCCGGACGACTATGGCTACACCTTC. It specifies CASSPDDYGYTF.

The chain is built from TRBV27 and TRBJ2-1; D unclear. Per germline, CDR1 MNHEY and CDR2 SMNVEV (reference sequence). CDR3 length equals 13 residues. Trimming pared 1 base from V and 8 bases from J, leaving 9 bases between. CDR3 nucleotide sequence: TGTGCCAGCAGTTTATGGGTTAAGGATGAGCAGTTCTTC. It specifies CASSLWVKDEQFF.

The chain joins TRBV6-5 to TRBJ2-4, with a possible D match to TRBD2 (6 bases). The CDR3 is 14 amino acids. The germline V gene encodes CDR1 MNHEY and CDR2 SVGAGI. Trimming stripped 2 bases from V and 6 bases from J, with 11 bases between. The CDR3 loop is CASSYKRRGNIQYF. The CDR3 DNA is TGTGCCAGCAGTTACAAAAGGAGGGGAAACATTCAGTACTTC.

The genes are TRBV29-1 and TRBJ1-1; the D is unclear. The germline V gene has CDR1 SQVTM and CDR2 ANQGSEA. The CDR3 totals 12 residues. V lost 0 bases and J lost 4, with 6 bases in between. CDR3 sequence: CSVEDRGTEAFF. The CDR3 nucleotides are TGCAGCGTTGAAGATCGCGGCACTGAAGCTTTCTTT.

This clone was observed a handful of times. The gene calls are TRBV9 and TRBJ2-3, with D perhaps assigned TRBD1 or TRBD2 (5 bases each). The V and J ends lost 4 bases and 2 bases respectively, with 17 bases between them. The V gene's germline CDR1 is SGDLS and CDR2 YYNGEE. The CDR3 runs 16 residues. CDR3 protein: CASSSREGTSTDTQYF. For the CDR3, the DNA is TGTGCCAGCAGCTCGCGCGAGGGGACCTCCACAGATACGCAGTATTTT.

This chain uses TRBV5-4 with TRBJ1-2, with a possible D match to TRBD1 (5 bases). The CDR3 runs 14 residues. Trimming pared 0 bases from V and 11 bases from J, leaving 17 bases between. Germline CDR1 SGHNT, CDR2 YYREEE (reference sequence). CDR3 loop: CASSLGDWHLRYTF. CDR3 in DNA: TGTGCCAGCAGCTTGGGGGACTGGCATTTGAGATACACCTTC.

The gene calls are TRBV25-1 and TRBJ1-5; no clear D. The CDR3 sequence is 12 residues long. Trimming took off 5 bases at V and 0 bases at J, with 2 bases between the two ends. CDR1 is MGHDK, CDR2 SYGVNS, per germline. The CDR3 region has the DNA TGTGCCAGCAGTACTAGCAATCAGCCCCAGCATTTT. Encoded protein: CASSTSNQPQHF.

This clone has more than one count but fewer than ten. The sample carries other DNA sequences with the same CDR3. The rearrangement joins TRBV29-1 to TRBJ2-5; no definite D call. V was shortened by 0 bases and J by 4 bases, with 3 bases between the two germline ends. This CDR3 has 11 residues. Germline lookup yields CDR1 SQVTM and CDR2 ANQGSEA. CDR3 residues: CSVEDRETQYF. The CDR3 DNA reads TGCAGCGTTGAAGACCGAGAGACCCAGTACTTC.

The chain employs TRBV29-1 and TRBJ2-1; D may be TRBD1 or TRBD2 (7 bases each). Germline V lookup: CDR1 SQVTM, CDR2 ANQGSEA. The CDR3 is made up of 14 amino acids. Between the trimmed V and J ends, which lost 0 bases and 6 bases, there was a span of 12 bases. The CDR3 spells CSVEDWEGANEQFF. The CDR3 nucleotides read TGCAGCGTTGAAGATTGGGAGGGGGCCAATGAGCAGTTCTTC.

The CDR3 DNA is TGTGCCAGCAGTGAGGGACGCTATGGCTACACCTTC. It translates to CASSEGRYGYTF. V gene TRBV25-1 combines with J gene TRBJ1-2; D might be TRBD1 (5 bases). CDR1 and CDR2 from the germline V gene are MGHDK and SYGVNS. The CDR3 runs 12 residues. The V end was cut by 3 bases, the J end by 4 bases, with 6 bases between.

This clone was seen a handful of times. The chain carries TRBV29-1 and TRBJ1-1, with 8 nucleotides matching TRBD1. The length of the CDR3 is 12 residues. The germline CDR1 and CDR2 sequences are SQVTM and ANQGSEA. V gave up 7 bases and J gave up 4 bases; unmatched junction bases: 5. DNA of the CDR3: TGCAGCGCAGGACAGGGAGGCACTGAAGCTTTCTTT. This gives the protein CSAGQGGTEAFF.

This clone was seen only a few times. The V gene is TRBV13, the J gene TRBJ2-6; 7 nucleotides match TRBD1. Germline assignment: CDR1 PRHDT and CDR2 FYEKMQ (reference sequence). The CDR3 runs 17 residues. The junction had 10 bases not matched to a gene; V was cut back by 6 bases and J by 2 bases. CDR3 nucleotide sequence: TGTGCCAGCAGTTTGGGACAGTTACTGGCTGGGGCCAACGTCCTGACTTTC. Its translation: CASSLGQLLAGANVLTF.

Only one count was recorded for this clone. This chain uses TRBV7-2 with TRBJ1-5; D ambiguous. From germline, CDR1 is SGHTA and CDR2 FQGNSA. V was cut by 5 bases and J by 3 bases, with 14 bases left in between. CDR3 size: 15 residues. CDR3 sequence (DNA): TGTGCCAGCAGCCCCCGGACGGGCTCCAATCAGCCCCAGCATTTT. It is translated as CASSPRTGSNQPQHF.

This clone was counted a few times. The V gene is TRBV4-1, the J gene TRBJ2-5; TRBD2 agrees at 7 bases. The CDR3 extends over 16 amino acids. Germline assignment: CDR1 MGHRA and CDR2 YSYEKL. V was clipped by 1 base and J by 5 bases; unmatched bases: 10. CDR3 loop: CASSQGVGGRVETQYF. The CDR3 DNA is TGCGCCAGCAGCCAAGGGGTAGGCGGGAGAGTGGAGACCCAGTACTTC.

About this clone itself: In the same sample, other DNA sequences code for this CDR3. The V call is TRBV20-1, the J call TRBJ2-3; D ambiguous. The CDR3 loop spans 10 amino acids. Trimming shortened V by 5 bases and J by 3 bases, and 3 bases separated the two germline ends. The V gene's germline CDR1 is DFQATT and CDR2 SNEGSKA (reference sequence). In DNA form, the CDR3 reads TGCAGTGCTTCGACAGATACGCAGTATTTT. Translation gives CSASTDTQYF.

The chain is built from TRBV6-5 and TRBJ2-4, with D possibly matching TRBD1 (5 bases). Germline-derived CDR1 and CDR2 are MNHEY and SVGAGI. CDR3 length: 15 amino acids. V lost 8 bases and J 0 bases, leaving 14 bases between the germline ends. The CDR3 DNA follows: TGTGCCAGCGGGGCCCCCAGCAAAGCCAAAAACATTCAGTACTTC. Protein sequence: CASGAPSKAKNIQYF.

CDR3 sequence reads: CASSLGQGGQPQHF. The CDR3 DNA reads TGTGCCAGCAGTTTGGGACAGGGCGGGCAGCCCCAGCATTTT. The V and J genes are TRBV6-5 and TRBJ1-5; 9 bases are shared with TRBD1. This CDR3 is built from 14 residues. The ends lost 4 bases at V and 7 bases at J; junction bases unmatched: 5. Germline assignment: CDR1 MNHEY and CDR2 SVGAGI.